The rows below give T cell receptor beta chains drawn from one sample of a study of cytomegalovirus exposure and HLA in healthy donors. Here immunoSEQ multiplex PCR was the method, and the copy in TCRdb shows in-frame clones only, minus some. The table includes 100,000 to 150,000 clones, about 73% detected once. Sample: PBMCs. These receptors were obtained from a woman aged 35 to 49 in good health and CMV-seropositive. The CDR3 runs from the conserved cysteine through the conserved F or W. A D gene is named only where the DNA matches it firmly. Size tells how often a clone was seen (once, few, many) or the class of an expanded clone, and some rows leave it out.

clone_size j_call d_call v_call cdr3_aa
. TRBJ2-4 TRBD1 TRBV19 CASTRQGGDIQYF
. TRBJ1-4 . TRBV2 CASNQGSPVVEKLFF
. TRBJ1-4 . TRBV6-1 CASSVLGGSEKLFF
. TRBJ1-1 . TRBV11-3 CASSLGRNTEAFF
once TRBJ1-2 TRBD1 TRBV2 CASRAGTGGNYGYTF
. TRBJ1-2 . TRBV4-2 CASSQERGHYGYTF
. . . TRBV5-1 CASRNSDSSYEQYF
. TRBJ2-5 . TRBV6-1 CASSERGSDQETQYF
once TRBJ2-5 . TRBV7-2 CASSLGGGETQYF
. TRBJ2-7 TRBD1 TRBV27 CASSFPGQAVYEQYF
. TRBJ2-1 . TRBV7-2 CASSPRLPGYNEQFF
few TRBJ1-5 TRBD1 TRBV19 CASALGTGLSNQPQHF
. TRBJ2-5 TRBD1 TRBV19 CASSRTGDETQYF
. TRBJ1-2 . TRBV7-9 CASSSRTGNYGYTF
. TRBJ2-1 TRBD2 TRBV30 CAWSVRAGGGNEQFF
few TRBJ1-1 . TRBV19 CASRDRSFMNTEAFF
. TRBJ2-7 TRBD1 TRBV25-1 CASSDRRDSSYEQYF
once TRBJ2-7 . TRBV7-3 CASKYFTTNSYEQYF
few TRBJ2-2 . TRBV18 CASSPLGRTLNTGELFF
. TRBJ2-1 TRBD2 TRBV27 CASSGGTSGRAGNEQFF
. TRBJ1-6 TRBD1 TRBV11-2 CASSLEGTGRNSPLHF
. TRBJ1-5 . TRBV5-1 CASRPGQDNQPQHF
. TRBJ1-6 TRBD1 TRBV6-6 CASSSTGAGNSPLHF
. TRBJ1-1 . TRBV5-1 CASTQLRGATEAFF
. TRBJ1-2 . TRBV7-2 CASSTTGNYGYTF
. TRBJ2-2 . TRBV5-4 CASSLVGYTGELFF
. TRBJ1-1 . TRBV29-1 CSAIAGRSNTEAFF
few TRBJ2-7 . TRBV7-2 CASSSPRGQYF
. TRBJ1-1 . TRBV7-2 CASSLGWGLLNTEAFF
. TRBJ1-6 TRBD1 TRBV18 CASSKDRANSPLHF
. TRBJ2-5 TRBD2 TRBV30 CAWSGGGFRETQYF
. TRBJ2-5 TRBD2 TRBV9 CASSGGGLAGKQTQYF
. TRBJ1-5 TRBD1 TRBV19 CASSRSGQRYSNQPQHF
. TRBJ1-5 . TRBV6-1 CASSHRERVQPQHF
medium-sized TRBJ2-1 . TRBV14 CASSQDTSFNEQFF
. TRBJ2-1 . TRBV28 CASSAPSRRAGNEQFF